This T cell receptor (beta chain) emerged from a study of regulatory T cells in long-lasting Graves disease. Through Arm-PCR of CDR3 regions and iRepertoire HTBI primers, TCR beta libraries were built. MiXCR, applied by TCRdb to the multiplex PCR reads, yields one record per CDR3 protein. In the table there are about 470,000 distinct CDR3 sequences, roughly 17% of which are singletons. This sample's time point: newly diagnosed GD, antithyroid drugs for less than 3 months. PBMCs were the source of the RNA used for TCR sequencing. J was trimmed by 7 bases and V by 2 bases; bases with no gene match: 9. This CDR3 spans 16 amino acids. Looked up from germline, CDR1 is SEHNR and CDR2 is FQNEAQ (reference sequence). This sample was also put to use in a study of T cells in Graves' hyperthyroidism and ophthalmopathy.

The sequencing used peripheral blood mononuclear cells (PBMCs), collected at new diagnosis, from a patient treated with antithyroid drugs. The J gene is TRBJ2-1, the V gene TRBV7-9; 9 bases agree with TRBD2. The TCR comes from a middle-aged man with Graves disease. The DNA of the CDR3 is TGTGCCAGCAGCTTAAGGCTAGCGGGAATACGGAATGAGCAGTTCTTC. This encodes CASSLRLAGIRNEQFF.